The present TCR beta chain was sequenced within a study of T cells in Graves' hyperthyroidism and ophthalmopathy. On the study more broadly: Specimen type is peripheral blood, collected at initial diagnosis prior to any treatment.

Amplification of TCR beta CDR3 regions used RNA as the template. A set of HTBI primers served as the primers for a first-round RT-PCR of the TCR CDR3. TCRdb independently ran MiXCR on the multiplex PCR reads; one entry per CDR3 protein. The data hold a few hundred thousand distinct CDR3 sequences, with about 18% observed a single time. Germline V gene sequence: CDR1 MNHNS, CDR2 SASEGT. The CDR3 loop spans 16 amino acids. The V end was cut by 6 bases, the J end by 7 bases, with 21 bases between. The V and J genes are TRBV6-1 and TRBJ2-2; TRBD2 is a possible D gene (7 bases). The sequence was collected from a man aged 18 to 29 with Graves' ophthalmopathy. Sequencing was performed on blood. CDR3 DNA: TGTGCCAGCAGACCCCTTATCGGGGGGCAGAGCGGGGAGCTGTTTTTT. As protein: CASRPLIGGQSGELFF.